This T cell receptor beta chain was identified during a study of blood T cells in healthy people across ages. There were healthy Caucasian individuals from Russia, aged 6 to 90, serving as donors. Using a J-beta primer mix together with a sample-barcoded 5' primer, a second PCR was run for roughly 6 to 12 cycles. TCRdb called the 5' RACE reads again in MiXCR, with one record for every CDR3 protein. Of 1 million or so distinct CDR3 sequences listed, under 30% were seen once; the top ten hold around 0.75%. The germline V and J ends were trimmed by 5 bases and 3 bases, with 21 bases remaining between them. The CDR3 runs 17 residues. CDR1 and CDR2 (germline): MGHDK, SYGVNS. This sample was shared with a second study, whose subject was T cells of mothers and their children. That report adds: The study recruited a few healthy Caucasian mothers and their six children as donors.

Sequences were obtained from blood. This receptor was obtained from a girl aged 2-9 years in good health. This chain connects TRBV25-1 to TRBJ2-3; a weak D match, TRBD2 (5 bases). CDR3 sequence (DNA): TGTGCCAGCAGTCGAAATCTCCGACGGGGAGTTACAGATACGCAGTATTTT. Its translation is CASSRNLRRGVTDTQYF.